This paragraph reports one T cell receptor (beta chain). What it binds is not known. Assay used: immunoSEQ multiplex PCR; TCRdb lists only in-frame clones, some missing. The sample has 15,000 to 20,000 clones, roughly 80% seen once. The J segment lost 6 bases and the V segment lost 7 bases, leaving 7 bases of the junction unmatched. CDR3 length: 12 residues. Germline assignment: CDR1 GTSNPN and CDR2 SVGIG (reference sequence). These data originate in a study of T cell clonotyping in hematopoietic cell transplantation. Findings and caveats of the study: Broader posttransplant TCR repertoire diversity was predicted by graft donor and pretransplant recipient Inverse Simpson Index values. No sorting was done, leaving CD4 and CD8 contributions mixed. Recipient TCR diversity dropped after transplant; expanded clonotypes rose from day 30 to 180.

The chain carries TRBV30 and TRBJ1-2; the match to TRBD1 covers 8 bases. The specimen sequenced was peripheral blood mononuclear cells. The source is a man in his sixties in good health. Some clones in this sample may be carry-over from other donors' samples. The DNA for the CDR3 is TGTGCCTCTGACAGGGGAGGAAATGGCTACACCTTC. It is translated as CASDRGGNGYTF.